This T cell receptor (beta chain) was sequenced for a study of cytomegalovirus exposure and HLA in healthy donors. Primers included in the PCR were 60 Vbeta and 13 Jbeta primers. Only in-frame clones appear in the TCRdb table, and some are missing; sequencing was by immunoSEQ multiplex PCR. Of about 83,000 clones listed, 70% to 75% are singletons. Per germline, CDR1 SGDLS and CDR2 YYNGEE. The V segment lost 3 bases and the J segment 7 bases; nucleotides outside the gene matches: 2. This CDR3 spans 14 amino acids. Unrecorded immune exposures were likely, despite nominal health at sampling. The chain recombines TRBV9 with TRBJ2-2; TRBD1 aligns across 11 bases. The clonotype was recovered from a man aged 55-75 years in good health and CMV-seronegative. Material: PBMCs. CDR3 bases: TGTGCCAGCAGCGCAGGGACAGGGGGCGGGGAGCTGTTTTTT. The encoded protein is CASSAGTGGGELFF.